These 7 T cell receptor beta chains share one sample of origin, sequenced in a study of CD8 T cells in Susac syndrome. It was with random hexamers that roughly 0.5 to 1 ug RNA was reverse transcribed. TCRdb ran MiXCR on the immunoSEQ multiplex PCR reads and lists one entry per CDR3 protein. The table records 85,000 to 90,000 distinct CDR3 sequences, over 80% of them present only once. Sequenced material: CD8+ T cells from PBMCs. The source of these receptors is a human donor in good health.

This clonotype has more than one count but fewer than ten. This chain links TRBV5-6 with TRBJ2-7, with 12 bases matching TRBD2. V was clipped by 0 bases and J by 3 bases; unmatched bases: 1. Germline loops: CDR1 SGHDT, CDR2 YYEEEE. The CDR3 totals 15 residues. CDR3 amino acids: CASSLGLAGDYEQYF. The CDR3 coding sequence is TGTGCCAGCAGCTTGGGACTAGCGGGGGACTACGAGCAGTACTTC.

This clonotype was seen a single time. The chain recombines TRBV5-1 with TRBJ2-1; D possibly matches TRBD1 or TRBD2 (6 bases each). The CDR3 contains 13 residues. The V end lost 4 bases, the J end lost 9 bases, and 14 bases lay between the germline ends. CDR1 and CDR2 (germline): SGHRS, YFSETQ. CDR3 sequence (DNA): TGCGCCAGCAGCCCCGGGGGCAGTCGTGAGCAGTTCTTC. Translating gives CASSPGGSREQFF.

V usage is TRBV24-1 and J usage is TRBJ2-1; 8 bases are shared with TRBD1. Germline V gives CDR1 KGHDR, CDR2 SFDVKD. The trim removed 2 bases at V and 5 bases at J, leaving 7 bases unmatched. The CDR3 runs to 16 residues. The CDR3, as DNA: TGTGCCACCAGTGATTGGGGACAGGAAGGTCACAATGAGCAGTTCTTC. Protein sequence: CATSDWGQEGHNEQFF.

The V and J genes are TRBV6-5 and TRBJ1-1, with TRBD1 matching over 7 bases. There are 15 residues in the CDR3. J was trimmed by 3 bases and V by 0 bases; bases with no gene match: 4. Germline V CDR1 and CDR2: MNHEY, SVGAGI. The DNA of the CDR3 is TGTGCCAGCAGTTACTCATTCGACAGGGACACTGAAGCTTTCTTT. Translating gives CASSYSFDRDTEAFF.

The chain links TRBV20-1 to TRBJ1-2; D is unresolved. V lost 6 bases, J lost 5 bases, and 16 bases lay in between. CDR3 length: 13 residues. Looked up from germline, CDR1 is DFQATT and CDR2 is SNEGSKA (reference sequence). The CDR3 DNA reads as TGCAGTGCCCTCGAGCCTAGTGGATATGGCTACACCTTC. Residues: CSALEPSGYGYTF.

The chain recombines TRBV15 with TRBJ2-3; D perhaps matches TRBD2 (5 bases). Germline loops: CDR1 LNHNV, CDR2 YYDKDF (reference sequence). V was cut by 6 bases and J by 2 bases, with 9 bases left in between. CDR3 size: 13 residues. The chain's CDR3 is CATRSGVTDTQYF. The DNA for the CDR3 is TGTGCCACCAGATCCGGGGTCACAGATACGCAGTATTTT.

The chain has TRBV7-8 and TRBJ2-3; tentative D call: TRBD2 (5 bases). V was clipped by 4 bases and J by 6 bases, with 8 bases between them. CDR1 is SGHVS and CDR2 is FQNEAQ in the germline V gene. This CDR3 comprises 12 residues. The DNA for the CDR3 is TGTGCCAGCAGCTCACTAGTCGATACGCAGTATTTT. Amino acids: CASSSLVDTQYF.